Presented here are 16 T cell receptor beta chains from one specimen sequenced in a study of blood T cell repertoires in COVID-19. Method: immunoSEQ multiplex PCR; TCRdb's copy keeps in-frame clones and lacks some. This table holds about 200,000 clones, approximately 78% found once. The source material was peripheral blood. The source of these receptors is a woman older than 75 with COVID-19, enrolled during active disease.

The rearrangement links TRBV19 to TRBJ2-1, with a possible D match to TRBD1 (6 bases). V was clipped by 2 bases and J by 2 bases, with 13 bases between them. Germline values: CDR1 LNHDA, CDR2 SQIVND (reference sequence). CDR3 size: 16 residues. The CDR3 region has the DNA TGTGCCAGTAGTATAACAGGGAAGGGGCCCTACAATGAGCAGTTCTTC. Protein sequence: CASSITGKGPYNEQFF.

The V call is TRBV18, the J call TRBJ1-2; D unresolved. The CDR3 has 15 residues. Germline CDR1 is KGHSH and CDR2 is LQKENI. V was cut by 4 bases and J by 4 bases, with 16 bases left in between. Here the CDR3 reads CASSRNPGWVYGYTF. The DNA for the CDR3 is TGTGCCAGCTCACGAAATCCGGGGTGGGTCTATGGCTACACCTTC.

This clone was counted between two and nine times. V and J are TRBV14 and TRBJ1-1; the D is unclear. Per germline, CDR1 SGHDN and CDR2 FVKESK. The CDR3 spans 13 residues. Trimming left V 0 bases short and J 7 bases short, with 9 bases between. This chain's CDR3 is CASSQETAGEAFF. In nucleotides, the CDR3 is TGTGCCAGCAGCCAAGAGACGGCAGGTGAAGCTTTCTTT.

This rearrangement joins TRBV28 to TRBJ2-4; 8 nucleotides match TRBD2. CDR3 length: 16 amino acids. Germline assignment: CDR1 MDHEN and CDR2 SYDVKM. Trimming removed 4 bases from V and 6 bases from J; junction bases left unmatched: 11. The CDR3 is CASSSQTSARRNIQYF. The CDR3 DNA sequence: TGTGCCAGCAGTTCCCAGACTAGCGCTAGGAGAAACATTCAGTACTTC. The full variable domain, completed using reference TRBV28 and TRBJ2-4, is DVKVTQSSRYLVKRTGEKVFLECVQDMDHENMFWYRQDPGLGLRLIYFSYDVKMKEKGDIPEGYSVSREKKERFSLILESASTNQTSMYLCASSSQTSARRNIQYFGAGTRLSVL.

The V gene is TRBV6-2 or TRBV6-3, the J gene TRBJ1-2; D is undetermined. There are 12 residues in the CDR3. Trimming took off 6 bases at V and 10 bases at J, with 15 bases between the two ends. Germline-derived CDR1 and CDR2 are MNHEY and SVGEGT. In DNA, the CDR3 is TGTGCCAGCAGCCGCCAGGAGGAGGTCTACACCTTC. Translated: CASSRQEEVYTF.

The rearrangement uses TRBV7-9 and TRBJ2-5; D call uncertain. V lost 8 bases, J lost 2 bases, and 18 bases lay in between. Looked up from germline, CDR1 is SEHNR and CDR2 is FQNEAQ (reference sequence). The CDR3 is made up of 15 amino acids. The CDR3 reads CASCIVVRDQETQYF. In nucleotides, the CDR3 is TGTGCCAGCTGCATAGTAGTACGCGATCAAGAGACCCAGTACTTC.

The chain is built from TRBV4-1 and TRBJ2-2, with a possible D match to TRBD1 (5 bases). V was trimmed by 3 bases and J by 4 bases, leaving 12 bases between them. Germline CDR1 and CDR2: MGHRA and YSYEKL. The CDR3 totals 15 residues. As DNA, the CDR3 is TGCGCCAGCAGCCAGCAAGGAAGGGGCACCGGGGAGCTGTTTTTT. It specifies CASSQQGRGTGELFF.

This sequence joins TRBV5-1 and TRBJ2-2, with 7 nucleotides matching TRBD2. Germline V gives CDR1 SGHRS, CDR2 YFSETQ. Trimming took 4 bases from V and 7 from J; bases not matched to a gene: 19. This CDR3 is built from 18 residues. The chain's CDR3 is CASSLGLFRLAESGELFF. CDR3 DNA: TGCGCCAGCAGCCTAGGACTTTTTCGGCTAGCGGAGAGCGGGGAGCTGTTTTTT.

V usage is TRBV30 and J usage is TRBJ1-3; no clear D. The CDR3 loop spans 15 amino acids. Trimming left V 5 bases short and J 0 bases short, with 14 bases between. The germline CDR1 and CDR2 sequences are GTSNPN and SVGIG (reference sequence). In nucleotides, the CDR3 is TGTGCCTGGTTTAGGAGGGCCCTCTCTGGAAACACCATATATTTT. Its translation: CAWFRRALSGNTIYF.

The V call is TRBV3-1 (or the pseudogene TRBV3-2), the J call TRBJ1-6; D is uncertain. Trimming left V 2 bases short and J 6 bases short, with 8 bases between. Germline V lookup: CDR1 LGHDT, CDR2 YNNKEL (reference sequence). The CDR3 runs 14 residues. Here the CDR3 reads CASSQLARNSPLHF. CDR3 DNA sequence: TGTGCCAGCAGCCAACTAGCTCGTAATTCACCCCTCCACTTT.

This clone was counted a single time. V is TRBV2 and J is TRBJ2-1, with 10 positions matching TRBD2. J gave up 6 bases and V 7 bases, and 6 bases lay outside the gene matches. In germline, CDR1 is SNHLY, CDR2 FYNNEI. This CDR3 comprises 14 residues. The CDR3, as DNA: TGTGCCAGCACGGAGCGGGAGGGCCTCAATGAGCAGTTCTTC. This translates into CASTEREGLNEQFF.

This sequence joins TRBV18 and TRBJ2-1; 8 bases are shared with TRBD2. This CDR3 is 15 amino acids long. From germline, CDR1 is KGHSH and CDR2 LQKENI. V lost 3 bases, J lost 0 bases, and 1 base stayed unmatched. The CDR3 region has the DNA TGTGCCAGCTCACCCAGCGGGGGCTCCTACAATGAGCAGTTCTTC. This translates into CASSPSGGSYNEQFF.

The rearrangement links TRBV29-1 to TRBJ2-7, with 9 bases aligning to TRBD1. This CDR3 has 13 amino acids. V trimming: 5 bases; J trimming: 3 bases; junction bases outside the gene matches: 5. In germline, CDR1 is SQVTM, CDR2 ANQGSEA. CDR3 DNA: TGCAGCGTTTTGACAGGGGGGAGCTACGAGCAGTACTTC. Its translation is CSVLTGGSYEQYF.

The V gene is TRBV12-2, the J gene TRBJ1-1; TRBD1, the table's D call, lacks a check against the DNA. TRBV12-2 is termed a pseudogene. This CDR3 has 16 amino acids. The CDR3 reads CASRLDAQAPYTEAFF. CDR3 bases: TGTGCAAGTCGCTTAGATGCTCAGGCGCCTTACACTGAAGCTTTCTTT.

CDR3 nucleotide sequence: TGCAGCGTTGAGGGGGGGAGTAGGGCCACAGATACGCAGTATTTT. It yields the protein CSVEGGSRATDTQYF. This chain connects TRBV29-1 to TRBJ2-3; TRBD2 matches at 7 bases. This CDR3 contains 15 residues. V lost 3 bases to trimming and J lost 2 bases; unmatched junction nucleotides: 8. CDR1 is SQVTM and CDR2 is ANQGSEA in the germline V gene.

V is TRBV4-2 and J is TRBJ2-4, with D perhaps matching TRBD1 (6 bases). CDR3 length equals 16 residues. V was clipped by 3 bases and J by 0 bases, with 12 bases between them. Germline V lookup: CDR1 LGHNA, CDR2 YNFKEQ. CDR3 amino acids: CASSQELQGAKNIQYF. The CDR3 DNA is TGTGCCAGCAGCCAGGAGTTACAGGGAGCCAAAAACATTCAGTACTTC.